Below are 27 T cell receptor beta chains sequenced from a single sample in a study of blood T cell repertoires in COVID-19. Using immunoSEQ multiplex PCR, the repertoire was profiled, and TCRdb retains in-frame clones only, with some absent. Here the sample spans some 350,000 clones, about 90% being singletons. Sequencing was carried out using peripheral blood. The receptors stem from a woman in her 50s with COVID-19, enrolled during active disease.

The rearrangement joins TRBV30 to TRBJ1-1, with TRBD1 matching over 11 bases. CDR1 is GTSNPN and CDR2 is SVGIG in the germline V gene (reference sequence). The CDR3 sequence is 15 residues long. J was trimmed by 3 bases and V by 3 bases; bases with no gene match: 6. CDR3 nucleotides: TGTGCCTGGAGGCGGACAGGGGGCGCGGACACTGAAGCTTTCTTT. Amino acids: CAWRRTGGADTEAFF.

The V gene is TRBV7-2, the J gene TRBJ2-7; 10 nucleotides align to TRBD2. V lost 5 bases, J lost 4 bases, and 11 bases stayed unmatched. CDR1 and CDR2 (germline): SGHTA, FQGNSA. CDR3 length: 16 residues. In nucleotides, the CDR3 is TGTGCCAGCAGCCCTGGGGCCGAAGCGGGAGGGTACGAGCAGTACTTC. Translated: CASSPGAEAGGYEQYF.

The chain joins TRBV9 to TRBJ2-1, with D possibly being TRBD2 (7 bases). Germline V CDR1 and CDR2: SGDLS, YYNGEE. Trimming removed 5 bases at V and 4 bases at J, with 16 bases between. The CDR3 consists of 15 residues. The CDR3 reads CASSWRGEGYNEQFF. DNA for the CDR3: TGTGCCAGCAGTTGGAGGGGGGAGGGTTACAATGAGCAGTTCTTC.

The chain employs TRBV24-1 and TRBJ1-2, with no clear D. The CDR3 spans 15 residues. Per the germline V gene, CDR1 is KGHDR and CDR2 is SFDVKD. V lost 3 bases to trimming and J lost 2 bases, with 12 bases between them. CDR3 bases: TGTGCCACCAGTGATCCGTCGTCCCCCAACTATGGCTACACCTTC. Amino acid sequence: CATSDPSSPNYGYTF.

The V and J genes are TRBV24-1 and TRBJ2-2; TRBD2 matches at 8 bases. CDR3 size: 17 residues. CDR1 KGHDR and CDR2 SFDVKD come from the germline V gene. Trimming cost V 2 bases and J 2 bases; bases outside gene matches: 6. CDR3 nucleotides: TGTGCCACCAGTGATTCCGGGAGGGGAAGTAACACCGGGGAGCTGTTTTTT. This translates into CATSDSGRGSNTGELFF.

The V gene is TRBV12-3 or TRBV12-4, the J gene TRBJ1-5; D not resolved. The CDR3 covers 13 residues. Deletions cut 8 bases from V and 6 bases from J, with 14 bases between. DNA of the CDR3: TGTGCCAGCTTAGAGGGTCCGGGTCAGCCCCAGCATTTT. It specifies CASLEGPGQPQHF.

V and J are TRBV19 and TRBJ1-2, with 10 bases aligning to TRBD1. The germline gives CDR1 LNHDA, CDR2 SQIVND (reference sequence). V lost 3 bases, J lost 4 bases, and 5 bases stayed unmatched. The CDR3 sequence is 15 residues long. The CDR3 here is CASSIPGTGAYGYTF. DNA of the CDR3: TGTGCCAGTAGTATCCCCGGGACAGGGGCCTATGGCTACACCTTC.

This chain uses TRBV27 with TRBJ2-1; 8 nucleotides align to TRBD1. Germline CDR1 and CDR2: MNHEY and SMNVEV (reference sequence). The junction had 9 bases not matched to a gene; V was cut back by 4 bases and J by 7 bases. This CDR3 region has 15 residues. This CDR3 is CASSSVQGAINEQFF. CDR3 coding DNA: TGTGCCAGCAGTTCTGTGCAGGGGGCAATTAATGAGCAGTTCTTC.

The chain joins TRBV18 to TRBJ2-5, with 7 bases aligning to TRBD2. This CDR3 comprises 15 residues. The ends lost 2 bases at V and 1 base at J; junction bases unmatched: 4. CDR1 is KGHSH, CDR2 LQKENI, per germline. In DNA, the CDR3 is TGTGCCAGCTCACCATTTACGGGAGGCCAAGAGACCCAGTACTTC. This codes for CASSPFTGGQETQYF.

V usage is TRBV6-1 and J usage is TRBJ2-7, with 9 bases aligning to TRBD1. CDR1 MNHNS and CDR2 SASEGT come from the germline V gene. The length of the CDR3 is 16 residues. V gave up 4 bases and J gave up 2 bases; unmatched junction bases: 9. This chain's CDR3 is CASSGGDRAVAYEQYF. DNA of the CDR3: TGTGCCAGCAGTGGGGGGGACAGGGCGGTAGCCTACGAGCAGTACTTC.

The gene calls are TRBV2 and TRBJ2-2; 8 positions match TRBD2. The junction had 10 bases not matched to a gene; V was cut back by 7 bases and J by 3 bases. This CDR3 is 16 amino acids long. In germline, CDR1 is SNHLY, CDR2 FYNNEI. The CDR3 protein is CASTILAVSHTGELFF. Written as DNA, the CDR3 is TGTGCCAGCACTATACTAGCGGTGTCGCACACCGGGGAGCTGTTTTTT.

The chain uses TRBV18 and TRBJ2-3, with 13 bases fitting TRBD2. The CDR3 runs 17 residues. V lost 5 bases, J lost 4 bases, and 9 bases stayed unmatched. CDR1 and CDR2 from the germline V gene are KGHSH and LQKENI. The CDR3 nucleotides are TGTGCCAGCTCAGCCCCTGGACTAGCGGGAGTTGCAGATACGCAGTATTTT. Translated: CASSAPGLAGVADTQYF.

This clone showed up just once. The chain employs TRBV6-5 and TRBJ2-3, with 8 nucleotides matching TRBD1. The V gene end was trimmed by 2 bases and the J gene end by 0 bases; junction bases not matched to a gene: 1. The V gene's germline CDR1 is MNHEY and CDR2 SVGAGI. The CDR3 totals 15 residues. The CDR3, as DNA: TGTGCCAGCAGTTACGGGGACAGGAGCACAGATACGCAGTATTTT. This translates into CASSYGDRSTDTQYF.

The DNA for the CDR3 is TGTGCCAGCAGCCAAGATCTCCTGGGGCGAGGCTACACCTTC. The encoded protein is CASSQDLLGRGYTF. The chain employs TRBV14 and TRBJ1-2; a possible D gene is TRBD1 (5 bases). The CDR3 has 14 residues. V lost 0 bases and J lost 8, with 13 bases in between. Germline V gene sequence: CDR1 SGHDN, CDR2 FVKESK.

CDR3 in DNA: TGCGCCAGCAGCCCCAGAGCGGGTGGGGCAGCCGGGGAGCTGTTTTTT. Its protein is CASSPRAGGAAGELFF. The chain carries TRBV5-1 and TRBJ2-2, with D possibly TRBD2 on 6 matching bases. This CDR3 is built from 16 residues. Deletions cut 4 bases from V and 6 bases from J, with 19 bases between. Germline V CDR1 and CDR2: SGHRS, YFSETQ.

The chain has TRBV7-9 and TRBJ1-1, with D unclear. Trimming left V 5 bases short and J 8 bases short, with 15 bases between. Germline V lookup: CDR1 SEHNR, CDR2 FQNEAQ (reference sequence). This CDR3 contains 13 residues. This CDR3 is CASSKDPEREAFF. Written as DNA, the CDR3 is TGTGCCAGCAGCAAAGACCCGGAGCGCGAAGCTTTCTTT. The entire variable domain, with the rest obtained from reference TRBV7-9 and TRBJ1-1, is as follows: DTGVSQNPRHKITKRGQNVTFRCDPISEHNRLYWYRQTLGQGPEFLTYFQNEAQLEKSRLLSDRFSAERPKGSFSTLEIQRTEQGDSAMYLCASSKDPEREAFFGQGTRLTVV.

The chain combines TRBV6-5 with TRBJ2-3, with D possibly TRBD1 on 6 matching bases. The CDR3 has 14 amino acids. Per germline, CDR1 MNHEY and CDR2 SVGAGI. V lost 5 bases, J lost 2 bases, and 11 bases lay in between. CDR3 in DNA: TGTGCCAGCAGTCCGGGACAAACCACAGATACGCAGTATTTT. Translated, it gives CASSPGQTTDTQYF.

The CDR3 loop reads CASSQPQGSGETQYF. The DNA of the CDR3 is TGCGCCAGCAGCCAACCCCAGGGTTCCGGAGAGACCCAGTACTTC. The J gene is TRBJ2-5, the V gene TRBV4-1, with D tentatively TRBD1 (5 bases). The CDR3 is made up of 15 amino acids. V was shortened by 2 bases and J by 4 bases, with 14 bases between the two germline ends. From germline, CDR1 is MGHRA and CDR2 YSYEKL.

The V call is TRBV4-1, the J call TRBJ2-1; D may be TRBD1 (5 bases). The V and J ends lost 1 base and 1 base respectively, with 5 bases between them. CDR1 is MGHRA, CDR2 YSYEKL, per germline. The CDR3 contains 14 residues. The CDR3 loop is CASSQGTSYNEQFF. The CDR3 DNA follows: TGCGCCAGCAGCCAAGGGACATCCTACAATGAGCAGTTCTTC.

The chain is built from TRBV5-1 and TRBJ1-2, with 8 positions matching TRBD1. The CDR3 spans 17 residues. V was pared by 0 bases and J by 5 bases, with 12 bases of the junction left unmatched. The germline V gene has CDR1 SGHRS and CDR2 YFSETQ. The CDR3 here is CASSLVTGGTLGYGYTF. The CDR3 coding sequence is TGCGCCAGCAGCTTGGTTACAGGGGGGACCCTAGGGTATGGCTACACCTTC.

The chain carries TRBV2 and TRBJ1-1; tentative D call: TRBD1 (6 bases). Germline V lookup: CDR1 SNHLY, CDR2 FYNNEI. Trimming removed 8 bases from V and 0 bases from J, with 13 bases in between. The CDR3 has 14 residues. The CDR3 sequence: CASRADRLNTEAFF. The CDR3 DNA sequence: TGTGCCAGCCGCGCGGACAGACTGAACACTGAAGCTTTCTTT.

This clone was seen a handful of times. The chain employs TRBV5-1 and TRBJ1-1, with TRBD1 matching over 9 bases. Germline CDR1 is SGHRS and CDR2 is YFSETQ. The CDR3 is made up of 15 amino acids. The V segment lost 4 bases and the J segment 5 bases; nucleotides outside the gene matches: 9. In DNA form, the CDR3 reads TGCGCCAGCAGCCTCCCGGGACAGGGAGGGACTGAAGCTTTCTTT. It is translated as CASSLPGQGGTEAFF.

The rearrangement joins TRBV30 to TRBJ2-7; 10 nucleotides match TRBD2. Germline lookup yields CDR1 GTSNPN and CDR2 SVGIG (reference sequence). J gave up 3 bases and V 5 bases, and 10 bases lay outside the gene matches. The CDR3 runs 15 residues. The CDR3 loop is CAWDQKTSGLYEQYF. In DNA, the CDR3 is TGTGCCTGGGACCAAAAGACTAGCGGGCTCTACGAGCAGTACTTC. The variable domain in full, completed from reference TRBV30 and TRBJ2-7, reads SQTIHQWPATLVQPVGSPLSLECTVEGTSNPNLYWYRQAAGRGLQLLFYSVGIGQISSEVPQNLSASRPQDRQFILSSKKLLLSDSGFYLCAWDQKTSGLYEQYFGPGTRLTVT.

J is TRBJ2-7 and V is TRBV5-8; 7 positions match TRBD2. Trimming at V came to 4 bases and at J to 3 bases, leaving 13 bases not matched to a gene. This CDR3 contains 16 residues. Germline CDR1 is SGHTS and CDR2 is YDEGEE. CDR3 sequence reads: CASSRSRASGNYEQYF. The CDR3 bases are TGTGCCAGCAGCCGGAGCCGGGCTAGCGGAAACTACGAGCAGTACTTC.

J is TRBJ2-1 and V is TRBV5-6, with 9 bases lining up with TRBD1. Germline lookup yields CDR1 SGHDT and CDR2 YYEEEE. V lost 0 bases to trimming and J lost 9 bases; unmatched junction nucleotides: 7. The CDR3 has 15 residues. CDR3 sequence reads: CASSLGGTGLGEQFF. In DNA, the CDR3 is TGTGCCAGCAGCTTGGGCGGGACAGGGTTGGGTGAGCAGTTCTTC.

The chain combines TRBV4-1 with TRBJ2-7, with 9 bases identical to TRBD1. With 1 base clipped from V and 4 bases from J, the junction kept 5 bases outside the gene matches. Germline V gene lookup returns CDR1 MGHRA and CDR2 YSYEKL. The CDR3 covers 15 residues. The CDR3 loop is CASSQGTGEPYEQYF. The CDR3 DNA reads TGCGCCAGCAGCCAAGGGACAGGGGAACCATACGAGCAGTACTTC.

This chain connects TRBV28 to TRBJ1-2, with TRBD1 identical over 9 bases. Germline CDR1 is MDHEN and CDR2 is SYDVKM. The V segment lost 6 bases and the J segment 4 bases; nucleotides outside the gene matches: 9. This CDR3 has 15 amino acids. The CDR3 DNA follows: TGTGCCAGCAGAAACACAGGGGGCGCATTCTATGGCTACACCTTC. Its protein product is CASRNTGGAFYGYTF.